Each of the 30 T cell receptor beta chains below was sequenced from the same sample in a study of cytomegalovirus exposure and HLA in healthy donors. The primer mix had 60 Vbeta and 13 Jbeta primers. This table comes from immunoSEQ multiplex PCR, and its TCRdb copy is limited to in-frame clones, with some not included. The sample records under 150,000 clones, about three quarters being singletons. The specimen sequenced was PBMCs. All receptors come from a woman aged 40 to 50 in good health and CMV-seronegative.

Only one count was recorded for this clone. The V gene is TRBV27, the J gene TRBJ2-5, with a tentative D call TRBD1 (6 bases). The germline V gene has CDR1 MNHEY and CDR2 SMNVEV (reference sequence). CDR3 size: 13 residues. The V end lost 5 bases, the J end lost 5 bases, and 12 bases lay between the germline ends. CDR3 in amino acids: CASSTGLGETQYF. CDR3 DNA sequence: TGTGCCAGCAGTACAGGGTTGGGCGAGACCCAGTACTTC.

The J gene is TRBJ1-1, the V gene TRBV29-1, with a tentative D call TRBD1 (6 bases). In germline, CDR1 is SQVTM, CDR2 ANQGSEA. The CDR3 is 16 amino acids. V was pared by 0 bases and J by 1 base, with 15 bases between. The CDR3 sequence is CSVEDRAGVGNTEAFF. CDR3 DNA: TGCAGCGTTGAAGATAGGGCAGGGGTTGGGAACACTGAAGCTTTCTTT.

The chain couples TRBV28 to TRBJ2-3; D uncertain. This CDR3 is 14 amino acids long. Trimming took off 7 bases at V and 0 bases at J, with 11 bases between the two ends. Looked up from germline, CDR1 is MDHEN and CDR2 is SYDVKM. The CDR3 bases are TGTGCCAGCACGGGTGTGACTAGCACAGATACGCAGTATTTT. Residues: CASTGVTSTDTQYF.

V usage is TRBV5-1 and J usage is TRBJ2-1, with TRBD2 matching 9 bases. The CDR3 covers 15 residues. CDR1 and CDR2 (germline): SGHRS, YFSETQ. Losses at the gene ends were 3 bases for V and 10 bases for J; bases not matched to a gene: 11. The CDR3 coding sequence is TGCGCCAGCAGCTCTTACGGGACTAGCACTACGGAGCAGTTCTTC. This translates into CASSSYGTSTTEQFF.

The V call is TRBV27, the J call TRBJ1-2, with 8 bases fitting TRBD1. This CDR3 is 12 amino acids long. The germline V gene encodes CDR1 MNHEY and CDR2 SMNVEV (reference sequence). V shed 5 bases and J 8 bases; nucleotides not matched to a gene: 4. CDR3 residues: CASSNTGGGYTF. CDR3 bases: TGTGCCAGCAGTAATACAGGGGGAGGCTACACCTTC.

The chain links TRBV5-5 to TRBJ2-7; 8 positions match TRBD2. The trim removed 1 base at V and 0 bases at J, leaving 6 bases unmatched. Germline loops: CDR1 SGHKS, CDR2 YYEKEE (reference sequence). CDR3 size: 16 residues. The CDR3 region is CASSLSGTRGSYEQYF. The CDR3 DNA reads TGTGCCAGCAGCTTGTCGGGGACTAGGGGCTCCTACGAGCAGTACTTC.

This chain links TRBV27 with TRBJ1-4, with TRBD1 as a possible D gene (6 bases). V was cut by 6 bases and J by 4 bases, with 15 bases left in between. CDR3 length: 15 residues. CDR1 and CDR2 from the germline V gene are MNHEY and SMNVEV (reference sequence). CDR3 sequence: CASRLSGTLNEKLFF. Here the CDR3 DNA reads TGTGCCAGCAGACTCAGCGGGACACTTAATGAAAAACTGTTTTTT.

CDR3 loop: CASSSGPALGRYEQYF. CDR3 nucleotide sequence: TGCGCCAGCAGCTCGGGACCAGCGTTAGGGAGGTACGAGCAGTACTTC. The rearrangement joins TRBV5-1 to TRBJ2-7, with D perhaps TRBD2 (6 bases). This CDR3 has 16 residues. Trimming stripped 3 bases from V and 4 bases from J, with 20 bases between. Germline V gene data show CDR1 as SGHRS and CDR2 as YFSETQ. The full variable domain, completed using reference TRBV5-1 and TRBJ2-7, is KAGVTQTPRYLIKTRGQQVTLSCSPISGHRSVSWYQQTPGQGLQFLFEYFSETQRNKGNFPGRFSGRQFSNSRSEMNVSTLELGDSALYLCASSSGPALGRYEQYFGPGTRLTVT.

A few counts support this clone. This chain uses TRBV30 with TRBJ2-2; tentatively, D is TRBD2 (5 bases). Germline V gene sequence: CDR1 GTSNPN, CDR2 SVGIG (reference sequence). The CDR3 length is 13 residues. V was shortened by 0 bases and J by 8 bases, with 10 bases between the two germline ends. The CDR3 sequence is CAWSVRRGGELFF. In nucleotides, the CDR3 is TGTGCCTGGAGTGTACGACGAGGGGGGGAGCTGTTTTTT. The whole variable domain, remainder taken from reference TRBV30 and TRBJ2-2, is SQTIHQWPATLVQPVGSPLSLECTVEGTSNPNLYWYRQAAGRGLQLLFYSVGIGQISSEVPQNLSASRPQDRQFILSSKKLLLSDSGFYLCAWSVRRGGELFFGEGSRLTVL.

The rearrangement uses TRBV30 and TRBJ2-7; possible D gene TRBD1, 8 bases. Germline CDR1 GTSNPN, CDR2 SVGIG (reference sequence). Trimming removed 4 bases at V and 7 bases at J, with 20 bases between. The CDR3 contains 14 residues. The chain's CDR3 is CAWNPWTGREEQYF. CDR3 in DNA: TGTGCCTGGAACCCGTGGACAGGGAGGGAAGAGCAGTACTTC.

The rearrangement joins TRBV28 to TRBJ1-1; perhaps TRBD1 as D (5 bases). The CDR3 is made up of 14 amino acids. Germline V gene sequence: CDR1 MDHEN, CDR2 SYDVKM. V dropped 8 bases and J dropped 4 bases, with 17 bases sitting between them. CDR3 amino acids: CASAPGGESTEAFF. CDR3 DNA: TGTGCCAGCGCCCCGGGGGGGGAAAGCACTGAAGCTTTCTTT.

The gene calls are TRBV9 and TRBJ2-5, with 7 bases that match TRBD2. This CDR3 has 15 amino acids. CDR1 is SGDLS, CDR2 YYNGEE, per germline. V lost 0 bases, J lost 4 bases, and 6 bases stayed unmatched. CDR3 sequence reads: CASSVETAGPETQYF. CDR3 coding DNA: TGTGCCAGCAGCGTAGAAACAGCGGGGCCAGAGACCCAGTACTTC.

The V gene is TRBV19, the J gene TRBJ2-1; 14 bases agree with TRBD2. Germline assignment: CDR1 LNHDA and CDR2 SQIVND (reference sequence). The length of the CDR3 is 18 residues. Germline trimming cut 4 bases from V and 6 bases from J; bases unmatched to any gene: 11. The chain's CDR3 is CASSTSRLAGGLGNEQFF. The DNA of the CDR3 is TGTGCCAGTAGTACATCGAGACTAGCGGGAGGGTTGGGCAATGAGCAGTTCTTC.

The count of this clone is one. The chain uses TRBV29-1 and TRBJ2-5, with 12 bases that match TRBD2. The V gene end was trimmed by 4 bases and the J gene end by 5 bases; junction bases not matched to a gene: 5. This CDR3 contains 14 residues. Germline V gene sequence: CDR1 SQVTM, CDR2 ANQGSEA. CDR3 in amino acids: CSVALAGGSETQYF. For the CDR3, the DNA is TGCAGCGTTGCCCTAGCGGGGGGGTCGGAGACCCAGTACTTC.

The chain couples TRBV9 to TRBJ2-3; weak D call: TRBD1 (5 bases). CDR1 is SGDLS and CDR2 is YYNGEE in the germline V gene. The CDR3 extends over 14 amino acids. Trimming shortened V by 3 bases and J by 4 bases, and 12 bases separated the two germline ends. CDR3 sequence (DNA): TGTGCCAGCAGCGAGGGGCCCTCGGCAGATACGCAGTATTTT. This translates into CASSEGPSADTQYF. Looking up the rest from reference TRBV9 and TRBJ2-3 gives the full variable domain: DSGVTQTPKHLITATGQRVTLRCSPRSGDLSVYWYQQSLDQGLQFLIQYYNGEERAKGNILERFSAQQFPDLHSELNLSSLELGDSALYFCASSEGPSADTQYFGPGTRLTVL.

The chain recombines TRBV7-2 with TRBJ1-2; tentatively, D is TRBD1 (5 bases). The CDR3 has 14 amino acids. The germline gives CDR1 SGHTA, CDR2 FQGNSA. Between the trimmed V and J ends, which lost 4 bases and 5 bases, there was a span of 14 bases. The CDR3 sequence is CASSSRGRGYGYTF. The CDR3 nucleotides are TGTGCCAGCAGCTCGCGGGGGAGAGGGTATGGCTACACCTTC.

J is TRBJ2-5 and V is TRBV5-1; D remains ambiguous. The V end lost 4 bases, the J end lost 3 bases, and 13 bases lay between the germline ends. The CDR3 has 14 amino acids. Looked up from germline, CDR1 is SGHRS and CDR2 is YFSETQ. CDR3 in DNA: TGCGCCAGCAGCCGTATTGCGGCCGAAGAGACCCAGTACTTC. Protein product: CASSRIAAEETQYF.

The chain links TRBV9 to TRBJ2-1; unclear D gene. Trimming took 0 bases from V and 3 from J, leaving 10 bases between them. Germline CDR1 reads SGDLS; CDR2 reads YYNGEE. There are 15 residues in the CDR3. The CDR3 DNA is TGTGCCAGCAGCGTAGCTCCTGAACTCTACAATGAGCAGTTCTTC. Protein sequence: CASSVAPELYNEQFF. Full variable domain (rest looked up from reference TRBV9 and TRBJ2-1): DSGVTQTPKHLITATGQRVTLRCSPRSGDLSVYWYQQSLDQGLQFLIQYYNGEERAKGNILERFSAQQFPDLHSELNLSSLELGDSALYFCASSVAPELYNEQFFGPGTRLTVL.

This clone was found once. The J gene is TRBJ2-1, the V gene TRBV18, with 8 bases identical to TRBD2. The CDR3 is 15 residues long. Germline CDR1 and CDR2: KGHSH and LQKENI. J was trimmed by 2 bases and V by 6 bases; bases with no gene match: 6. The CDR3 DNA follows: TGTGCCAGCTCGGAAACTAGCGGACCCTACAATGAGCAGTTCTTC. Amino acids: CASSETSGPYNEQFF.

As for this clone: This CDR3 is missing its conserved last phenylalanine or tryptophan, likely due to a read error. The J gene is TRBJ1-6, the V gene TRBV4-1; unclear D gene. The CDR3 runs 15 residues. Germline V gives CDR1 MGHRA, CDR2 YSYEKL. The V end lost 1 base, the J end lost 0 bases, and 4 bases lay between the germline ends. The CDR3 nucleotides read TGCGCCAGCAGCCAAGGGGGCTCCTATAATTCACCCCTCCACTTG. It translates to CASSQGGSYNSPLHL.

This clone was seen many times. Other DNA variants within this sample encode the same CDR3. This sequence joins TRBV19 and TRBJ2-7; possibly TRBD2 for D (5 bases). The CDR3 has 14 amino acids. Between the trimmed V and J ends, which lost 3 bases and 0 bases, there was a span of 9 bases. The germline CDR1 and CDR2 sequences are LNHDA and SQIVND (reference sequence). The CDR3 DNA reads as TGTGCCAGTAGTATTTTGGGGAGCTCCTACGAGCAGTACTTC. Translating it yields CASSILGSSYEQYF.

The CDR3 region has the DNA TGTGCCAGCAGCTTGGGGATTCCTGGGGGCGATTCACCCCTCCACTTT. Protein sequence: CASSLGIPGGDSPLHF. This chain uses TRBV7-6 with TRBJ1-6; TRBD1 might be the D (6 bases). This CDR3 is built from 16 residues. From germline, CDR1 is SGHVS and CDR2 FNYEAQ. Trimming pared 3 bases from V and 8 bases from J, leaving 17 bases between.

In its sample, this clone was seen once. The chain joins TRBV27 to TRBJ2-7; 11 nucleotides match TRBD1. Germline CDR1 and CDR2: MNHEY and SMNVEV (reference sequence). Trimming removed 5 bases from V and 4 bases from J; junction bases left unmatched: 4. CDR3 length equals 14 residues. CDR3 sequence reads: CASSPDRGLYEQYF. As DNA, the CDR3 is TGTGCCAGCAGTCCGGACAGGGGGCTATACGAGCAGTACTTC.

V is TRBV27 and J is TRBJ2-3, with 10 bases lining up with TRBD1. Germline V gene lookup returns CDR1 MNHEY and CDR2 SMNVEV (reference sequence). The CDR3 is 14 residues long. V shed 6 bases, J shed 3 bases, and the junction held 3 bases outside the gene matches. The CDR3 loop reads CASRGTGVTDTQYF. CDR3 coding DNA: TGTGCCAGCAGGGGGACAGGGGTGACAGATACGCAGTATTTT.

The V gene is TRBV5-1, the J gene TRBJ2-3; TRBD2 matches 9 bases. This CDR3 is built from 14 residues. V gave up 0 bases and J gave up 4 bases; unmatched junction bases: 0. Germline CDR1 and CDR2: SGHRS and YFSETQ. The CDR3 sequence: CASSLGLAADTQYF. For the CDR3, the DNA is TGCGCCAGCAGCTTGGGACTAGCGGCAGATACGCAGTATTTT.

The chain couples TRBV6-6 to TRBJ1-2; D is ambiguous. The CDR3 loop spans 15 amino acids. The germline V gene encodes CDR1 MNHNY and CDR2 SVGAGI (reference sequence). V lost 2 bases and J 0 bases, leaving 10 bases between the germline ends. The DNA of the CDR3 is TGTGCCAGCAGTTACGAAGCGGATTCTAACTATGGCTACACCTTC. Its translation: CASSYEADSNYGYTF.

The chain carries TRBV2 and TRBJ2-5, with 7 bases aligning to TRBD1. The germline V gene encodes CDR1 SNHLY and CDR2 FYNNEI. This CDR3 contains 14 residues. V trimming: 5 bases; J trimming: 3 bases; junction bases outside the gene matches: 6. CDR3 nucleotides: TGTGCCAGCAGTAAGGGACAGAAGGAAGAGACCCAGTACTTC. It translates to CASSKGQKEETQYF.

The chain is built from TRBV30 and TRBJ2-3, with TRBD2 as a possible D gene (5 bases). This CDR3 has 12 amino acids. Trimming removed 4 bases at V and 4 bases at J, with 9 bases between. Germline assignment: CDR1 GTSNPN and CDR2 SVGIG (reference sequence). CDR3 region: CAWNRGSDTQYF. The DNA of the CDR3 is TGTGCCTGGAACCGGGGATCAGATACGCAGTATTTT.

The chain is built from TRBV9 and TRBJ2-1; TRBD1 agrees at 8 bases. The CDR3 is made up of 16 amino acids. V dropped 1 base and J dropped 4; count of bases not matched to a gene: 7. The germline V gene has CDR1 SGDLS and CDR2 YYNGEE. The CDR3 region is CASSVSRDRTYNEQFF. In DNA, the CDR3 is TGTGCCAGCAGCGTAAGCCGGGACAGGACTTACAATGAGCAGTTCTTC.

The chain recombines TRBV5-1 with TRBJ2-5; TRBD1 agrees at 8 bases. CDR1 is SGHRS and CDR2 is YFSETQ in the germline V gene. V shed 4 bases and J 9 bases; nucleotides not matched to a gene: 11. The length of the CDR3 is 14 residues. CDR3 nucleotides: TGCGCCAGCAGCCTAGGACAGGGCGGGGAGGCCCAGTACTTC. Protein sequence: CASSLGQGGEAQYF.